This entry lists 10 T cell receptor beta chains sequenced from one sample in a study of identical twins. In TCRdb, the 5' RACE reads were re-called with MiXCR into one record per CDR3 protein. The table lists more than 650,000 distinct CDR3 sequences, less than 7% of them singletons. The sequenced sample consisted of naive T cells sorted from blood. These receptors came from a man between 18 and 29 years old in good health.

This clonotype was found many times. CDR3 bases: TGTGCCAGCTCACCAGGGACGGAAAGCTATGGCTACACCTTC. It encodes CASSPGTESYGYTF. V and J are TRBV18 and TRBJ1-2, with D tentatively TRBD1 (5 bases). The V gene lost 2 bases and the J gene lost 4 bases, with 11 bases spanning the gap. The CDR3 has 14 amino acids. Germline V CDR1 and CDR2: KGHSH, LQKENI.

This clonotype appeared many times. The chain is built from TRBV20-1 and TRBJ2-3, with D hard to call. The germline V gene encodes CDR1 DFQATT and CDR2 SNEGSKA (reference sequence). The CDR3 loop spans 16 amino acids. V gave up 6 bases and J gave up 0 bases, with 19 bases separating them. CDR3 bases: TGCAGTGCCTCCGGACGCTTACGATCTAGCACAGATACGCAGTATTTT. Translation gives CSASGRLRSSTDTQYF.

This clonotype was seen more than once but under ten times. The chain carries TRBV7-3 and TRBJ2-1; D gene uncertain. Looked up from germline, CDR1 is SGHTA and CDR2 is FQGTGA. CDR3 size: 13 residues. Deletions cut 1 base from V and 10 bases from J, with 11 bases between. The CDR3 spells CASSLIQGQEQFF. CDR3 sequence (DNA): TGTGCCAGCAGCTTAATTCAAGGGCAGGAGCAGTTCTTC.

Ten or more counts support this clonotype. V is TRBV12-3 or TRBV12-4 and J is TRBJ2-1; TRBD1 is a possible D gene (5 bases). The CDR3 sequence is 13 residues long. V lost 0 bases, J lost 6 bases, and 6 bases lay in between. The CDR3 DNA reads TGTGCCAGCAGTTTAGCCAGGGCCAATGAGCAGTTCTTC. This translates into CASSLARANEQFF.

This clonotype was detected ten times or more. The gene calls are TRBV5-1 and TRBJ1-1; TRBD1 agrees at 8 bases. This CDR3 contains 15 residues. Germline V gives CDR1 SGHRS, CDR2 YFSETQ. V lost 3 bases, J lost 3 bases, and 7 bases stayed unmatched. Here the CDR3 DNA reads TGCGCCAGCAGCTCACGGACAGGGAGGGACACTGAAGCTTTCTTT. Protein: CASSSRTGRDTEAFF.

J is TRBJ2-5 and V is TRBV24-1, with 9 nucleotides matching TRBD2. The CDR3 is 17 amino acids. The germline V gene has CDR1 KGHDR and CDR2 SFDVKD. J lost 1 base, V lost 6 bases, and 11 bases had no gene match. Here the CDR3 reads CATSRSGRHQTQETQYF. DNA of the CDR3: TGTGCCACCAGTAGGAGCGGGAGGCACCAAACCCAAGAGACCCAGTACTTC.

V gene TRBV20-1 combines with J gene TRBJ2-1; 7 nucleotides line up with TRBD2. The CDR3 has 14 amino acids. CDR1 and CDR2 (germline): DFQATT, SNEGSKA (reference sequence). J was trimmed by 4 bases and V by 3 bases; bases with no gene match: 6. In DNA form, the CDR3 reads TGCAGTGCTAGGTGGGGGGAGGGGTACAATGAGCAGTTCTTC. It specifies CSARWGEGYNEQFF.

The gene calls are TRBV20-1 and TRBJ2-3, with TRBD2 matching 9 bases. The CDR3 has 13 amino acids. After removal of 8 bases from V and 5 bases from J, the junction contained 8 bases not matched to a gene. Looked up from germline, CDR1 is DFQATT and CDR2 is SNEGSKA (reference sequence). The DNA for the CDR3 is TGCAGTTTCTCTTCAGCGGGAGGAGATACGCAGTATTTT. It specifies CSFSSAGGDTQYF.

This clonotype was detected only a few times. The J gene is TRBJ2-1, the V gene TRBV6-1; the D gene could be TRBD1 or TRBD2 (5 bases each). Germline V gene lookup returns CDR1 MNHNS and CDR2 SASEGT. The CDR3 length is 14 residues. V lost 8 bases, J lost 2 bases, and 13 bases lay in between. CDR3 bases: TGTGCCAGCCACGCCGGGACCCCCTACAATGAGCAGTTCTTC. Its translation: CASHAGTPYNEQFF.

This clonotype was seen a handful of times. The chain is built from TRBV24-1 and TRBJ2-1, with a weak D call TRBD2 (5 bases). Trimming removed 0 bases at V and 9 bases at J, with 5 bases between. The CDR3 is 12 amino acids. Germline V gene sequence: CDR1 KGHDR, CDR2 SFDVKD. CDR3 region: CATSDLSGEQFF. The CDR3 DNA reads as TGTGCCACCAGTGATTTGAGCGGTGAGCAGTTCTTC.